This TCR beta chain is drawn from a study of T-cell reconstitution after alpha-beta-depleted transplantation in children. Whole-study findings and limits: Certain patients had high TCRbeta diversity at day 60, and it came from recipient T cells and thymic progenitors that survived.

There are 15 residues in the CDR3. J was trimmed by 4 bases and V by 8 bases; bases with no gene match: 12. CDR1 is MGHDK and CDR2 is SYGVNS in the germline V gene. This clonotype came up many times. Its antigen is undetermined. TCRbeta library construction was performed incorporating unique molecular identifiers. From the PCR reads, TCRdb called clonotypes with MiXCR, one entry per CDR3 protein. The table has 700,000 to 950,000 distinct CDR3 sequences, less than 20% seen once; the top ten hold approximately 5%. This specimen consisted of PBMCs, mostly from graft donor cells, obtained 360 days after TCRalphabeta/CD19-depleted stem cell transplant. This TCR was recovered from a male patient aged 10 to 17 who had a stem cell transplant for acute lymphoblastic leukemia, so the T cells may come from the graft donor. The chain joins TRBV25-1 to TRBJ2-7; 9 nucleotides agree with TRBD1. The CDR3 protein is CASAGVGTGFYEQYF. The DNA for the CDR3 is TGTGCCAGCGCAGGAGTGGGGACAGGGTTTTACGAGCAGTACTTC.